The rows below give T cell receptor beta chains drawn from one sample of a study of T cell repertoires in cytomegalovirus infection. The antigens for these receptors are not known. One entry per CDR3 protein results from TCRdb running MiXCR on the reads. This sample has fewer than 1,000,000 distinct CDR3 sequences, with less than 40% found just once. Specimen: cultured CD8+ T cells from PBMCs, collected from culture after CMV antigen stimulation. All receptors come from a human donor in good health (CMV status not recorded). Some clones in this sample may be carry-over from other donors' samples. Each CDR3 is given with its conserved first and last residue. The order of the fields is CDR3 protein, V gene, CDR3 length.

CDR3 protein: CASSAKTELNTEAFF
V gene: TRBV7-9
CDR3 length: 15

CDR3 protein: CASGLGHYEQYF
V gene: TRBV12-5
CDR3 length: 12

CDR3 protein: CASSLDPSYNEQFF
V gene: TRBV27
CDR3 length: 14

CDR3 protein: CASSLDGHGYTF
V gene: TRBV7-6
CDR3 length: 12

CDR3 protein: CSVEPAIGEQFF
V gene: TRBV29-1
CDR3 length: 12

CDR3 protein: CASSGPLGGRYNEQFF
V gene: TRBV7-6
CDR3 length: 16

CDR3 protein: CASSFERGGRNEQFF
V gene: TRBV5-1
CDR3 length: 15

CDR3 protein: CASYPLAGEPYNEQFF
V gene: TRBV6-1
CDR3 length: 16

CDR3 protein: CAINGPGEDTQYF
V gene: TRBV10-3
CDR3 length: 13

CDR3 protein: CASSFEGGSEQFF
V gene: TRBV27
CDR3 length: 13

CDR3 protein: CASSDSGQLQETQYF
V gene: TRBV2
CDR3 length: 15

CDR3 protein: CATSVSGSNQPQHF
V gene: TRBV15
CDR3 length: 14

CDR3 protein: CASSTTAGPYNEQFF
V gene: TRBV12-3/TRBV12-4
CDR3 length: 15